This section outlines one TCR beta chain sequence together with its context. It lacks a known antigen. No quality values exist for individual bases; no much larger clone is one base distant. TCRbeta CDR3 regions were amplified from genomic DNA by means of the immunoSEQ Assay, a bias-controlled multiplex PCR. The source study handled its data this way. The number of nucleated cells in each sample was estimated from the amplification of reference gene primers within the assay. Sequence reads were collapsed and filtered to measure the absolute abundance of every unique TCRbeta CDR3 rearrangement. For each sample, productive Simpson clonality was calculated as the square root of Simpson's diversity index across productive rearrangements. Sourced from immuneACCESS, this table was stored by TCRdb with only in-frame sequences that have V and J called. A share of the clones is absent; for the studies checked, an unresolved V gene accounts for under half, and the remainder has no known explanation. That table furnishes V, J and clone size, whereas the DNA furnished D and trimming. The sample table holds more than 200,000 clones, of which around nine tenths were seen once. The biggest ten clones account for around 5% of the sample.

V gives up 5 bases and J gives up 13 bases, and the segment between their germline ends measures 17 bases. From cysteine to phenylalanine, the CDR3 is 12 amino acids long. Of all the DNA, just the CDR3 is kept, 36 bases in frame from base 1. CDR1 SEHNR and CDR2 FQNEAQ were looked up in the germline V gene (reference sequence). In Seattle, one collaborating source enrolled patients while the infection was active and tracked those patients longitudinally over the course of disease. The collaborating institutions used their own protocols to collect whole blood in K2EDTA tubes. For TCRbeta analysis, collaborators shipped samples as frozen whole blood, isolated PBMCs, or DNA extracted from either of those sample types. The sample originates from a study of blood T cell repertoires in COVID-19 (dated by TCRdb to the early 2020s). A note on the overall study: The collaborator samples originated in the United States, Italy and Spain and spanned the acute and convalescent phases of COVID-19. Subjects who had been exposed to COVID-19, were actively infected with it, or had recovered from it provided the deeply sampled blood TCRbeta repertoires that made up the dataset. The material from the prospective study consisted of cDNA or gDNA derived from T cells, B-cell-depleted T cells, or PBMCs. Sample metadata almost always included a de-identified subject ID, COVID-19 status, age in years and sex. A freely available public database, intended as a resource for researchers studying the immune response to SARS-CoV-2, is where the repertoires were released. The samples were drawn from two sources: the first 160 participants of the ongoing ImmuneRACE study, and about 1,300 subjects contributed by 6 global collaborators. Where HLA class I and class II types were available, the types were taken from metadata supplied by the sample provider, not from assay-based typing.

General conclusions and limits of the study: How much clinical and demographic metadata was included differed by source and by participant, and the metadata was provided uncurated.

The clonotype originates from a woman aged 55-75 years with COVID-19, enrolled during active disease. This sequence uses TRBV7-9 and TRBJ1-1; the D gene is perhaps TRBD1, from 6 matching bases. The material sequenced was peripheral blood. CDR3 region: CASSRVEGGGFF. The DNA sequence reads TGTGCCAGCAGCCGCGTAGAAGGGGGTGGTTTCTTT.